This passage covers 13 T cell receptor beta chains from one sample sequenced in a study of blood T cells in healthy people across ages. Using a J-beta primer mix together with a sample-barcoded 5' primer, a second PCR was run for about 6 to 12 cycles. One entry per CDR3 protein results from TCRdb running MiXCR on the 5' RACE reads. The sample includes over 1,200,000 distinct CDR3 sequences, roughly 60% seen only once; the top ten take over 5%. Sequencing used blood. The receptor set was obtained from a man aged 18-30 years in good health.

The J gene is TRBJ2-4, the V gene TRBV28, with D uncertain. The assigned J gene may be wrong: the sequence end matches TRBJ2-7 better. Germline V gives CDR1 MDHEN, CDR2 SYDVKM. The CDR3 runs 13 residues. DNA of the CDR3: TGTGCCAGCAGCCCCCCTCTCCGAAGCGAGCAGTACTTC. Amino acid sequence: CASSPPLRSEQYF.

In this sample, this clonotype turned up a few times. The J gene is TRBJ1-6, the V gene TRBV20-1; TRBD1 aligns across 10 bases. This CDR3 region has 15 residues. V was clipped by 0 bases and J by 7 bases; unmatched bases: 3. Germline V lookup: CDR1 DFQATT, CDR2 SNEGSKA (reference sequence). CDR3 sequence: CSARDEGQGNSPLHF. The CDR3 coding sequence is TGCAGTGCTAGAGATGAGGGACAGGGGAATTCACCCCTCCACTTT.

This clonotype has just a few counts. The chain employs TRBV10-3 and TRBJ2-1; 10 positions match TRBD1. CDR3 length: 14 residues. CDR1 and CDR2 from the germline V gene are ENHRY and SYGVKD. The V segment lost 8 bases and the J segment 4 bases; nucleotides outside the gene matches: 5. The CDR3 reads CAIFAGQGYNEQFF. In nucleotides, the CDR3 is TGTGCCATCTTTGCGGGACAGGGGTACAATGAGCAGTTCTTC.

Turning to this clonotype: One end of the junction is discordant with germline, which a read error may explain. The chain has TRBV7-9 and TRBJ2-5; 10 positions agree with TRBD1. CDR1 and CDR2 (germline): SEHNR, FQNEAQ (reference sequence). The CDR3 has 15 amino acids. The DNA of the CDR3 is TGTGCCGGCAGCACGACCAGGACAGGGGGACAGACCCAGTACTTC. As protein: CAGSTTRTGGQTQYF.

In its sample, this clonotype was seen a few times. The chain joins TRBV11-3 to TRBJ2-1; no firm D call. Trimming took off 2 bases at V and 4 bases at J, with 9 bases between the two ends. The CDR3 covers 14 residues. Germline lookup yields CDR1 SGHNT and CDR2 YENEEA. The CDR3 DNA sequence: TGTGCCAGCAGCTTAATGAACGGATACAATGAGCAGTTCTTC. Its translation is CASSLMNGYNEQFF.

The rearrangement uses TRBV2 and TRBJ1-1; D is undetermined. The CDR3 extends over 14 amino acids. The V gene lost 9 bases and the J gene lost 0 bases, with 14 bases spanning the gap. From germline, CDR1 is SNHLY and CDR2 FYNNEI. CDR3 in amino acids: CASKVSALNTEAFF. Here the CDR3 DNA reads TGTGCCAGTAAAGTGTCGGCCTTGAACACTGAAGCTTTCTTT.

This chain joins TRBV4-1 and TRBJ2-7; 9 nucleotides agree with TRBD1. J gave up 2 bases and V 3 bases, and 5 bases lay outside the gene matches. The CDR3 is made up of 15 amino acids. Germline V gives CDR1 MGHRA, CDR2 YSYEKL. The CDR3 region is CASSQNRDRAYEQYF. CDR3 DNA: TGCGCCAGCAGCCAGAACCGGGACAGGGCCTACGAGCAGTACTTC.

Concerning this clonotype: The junction departs from germline at one end; a sequencing error may be responsible. The rearrangement links TRBV5-1 to TRBJ2-2; no reliable D call. The CDR3 consists of 12 residues. Germline CDR1 SGHRS, CDR2 YFSETQ. The CDR3 region is CASCFDTGELFF. CDR3 sequence (DNA): TGCGCCAGCTGCTTTGACACCGGGGAGCTGTTTTTT. Using reference TRBV5-1 and TRBJ2-2 for the parts outside the CDR3, the full variable domain is KAGVTQTPRYLIKTRGQQVTLSCSPISGHRSVSWYQQTPGQGLQFLFEYFSETQRNKGNFPGRFSGRQFSNSRSEMNVSTLELGDSALYLCASCFDTGELFFGEGSRLTVL.

V gene TRBV6-2 or TRBV6-3 combines with J gene TRBJ2-3, with no clear D. This CDR3 is 12 amino acids long. Deletions cut 6 bases from V and 5 bases from J, with 9 bases between. CDR1 and CDR2 (germline): MNHEY, SVGEGT. As DNA, the CDR3 is TGTGCCAGCAGCCCGAATGGAGATACGCAGTATTTT. Translated, it gives CASSPNGDTQYF.

The table lists this clonotype with a few counts. V is TRBV25-1 and J is TRBJ2-5, with 8 bases fitting TRBD1. The tail of the sequence fits TRBJ2-7 better, so the J call may be wrong. The CDR3 contains 14 residues. Per the germline V gene, CDR1 is MGHDK and CDR2 is SYGVNS. The CDR3 region is CASSFGTGGDEQYF. CDR3 DNA sequence: TGTGCCAGCAGCTTCGGGACAGGTGGGGACGAGCAGTACTTC.

J is TRBJ2-7 and V is TRBV2; D call uncertain. There are 11 residues in the CDR3. The germline gives CDR1 SNHLY, CDR2 FYNNEI. V was trimmed by 2 bases and J by 10 bases, leaving 9 bases between them. In DNA form, the CDR3 reads TGTGCCAGCAGTGAACAGCGCGTTCAGTACTTC. The encoded protein is CASSEQRVQYF.

The chain is built from TRBV4-3 and TRBJ1-2; 12 positions agree with TRBD1. Germline CDR1 reads LGHNA; CDR2 reads YSLEER. V shed 4 bases, J shed 4 bases, and the junction held 7 bases outside the gene matches. The CDR3 covers 16 residues. For the CDR3, the DNA is TGCGCCAGCAGCCTAATAGGGACAGGGGGCACCTATGGCTACACCTTC. As protein: CASSLIGTGGTYGYTF.

This clonotype turned up a few times. This chain links TRBV4-3 with TRBJ1-6; D is perhaps TRBD1 (5 bases). V was shortened by 5 bases and J by 6 bases, with 14 bases between the two germline ends. The CDR3 contains 15 residues. Germline V gene sequence: CDR1 LGHNA, CDR2 YSLEER. DNA of the CDR3: TGCGCCAGCAGCGTGAGGACACTGGGTAATTCACCCCTCCACTTT. Its translation is CASSVRTLGNSPLHF.